This T cell receptor beta chain emerged from a study of low-dose radiotherapy and immunotherapy resistance in tumors. Overall study context: Aspirin was taken orally by patients at 300 mg daily for four cycles from cycle 1 day 1.

Germline assignment: CDR1 MDHEN and CDR2 SYDVKM. V lost 5 bases and J lost 8, with 18 bases in between. This CDR3 has 14 amino acids. Gene-specific TRAV and TRBV primers were used for first-strand cDNA, covering alpha and beta chains. Both a constant-region primer and a V-primer adapter served to amplify TCRs across 15 to 25 PCR cycles. TCRdb called the reads again in MiXCR, with one record for every CDR3 protein. The table shows fewer than 95,000 distinct CDR3 sequences, with roughly a tenth occurring only once. As to time point: before trial treatment. This clonotype has at least ten counts. This clonotype was obtained from a male donor with prostate cancer. V and J are TRBV28 and TRBJ1-2; weak D call: TRBD1 (5 bases). The sequenced sample was PBMCs, obtained before treatment. The CDR3 sequence: CASSVERGARGYTF. Here the CDR3 DNA reads TGTGCCAGCAGTGTCGAGCGAGGGGCTCGGGGCTACACCTTC.